The 22 T cell receptor beta chains listed next were all sequenced from one sample in a study of blood T cells in healthy people across ages. Together with a sample-barcoded 5' primer, a J-beta primer mix was included in a second PCR lasting about 7 to 11 cycles. Via MiXCR, TCRdb re-called the 5' RACE reads, giving one row per CDR3 protein. Counted here are some 800,000 distinct CDR3 sequences, under 55% occurring once; the ten biggest clones make up under 20%. What was sequenced was blood. The receptors here all came from a man aged 55 to 70 in good health.

J is TRBJ2-4 and V is TRBV7-2; D remains unclear. The J call could be wrong; TRBJ2-7 is a better fit for the DNA end. The CDR3 extends over 14 amino acids. Germline V gene sequence: CDR1 SGHTA, CDR2 FQGNSA. Here the CDR3 reads CASSLKVSSYEQYF. The CDR3 nucleotides are TGTGCCAGCAGCTTAAAGGTCAGTTCCTACGAGCAGTACTTC.

This clonotype was seen a few times. This chain links TRBV5-1 with TRBJ2-1, with TRBD2 matching over 8 bases. CDR1 and CDR2 (germline): SGHRS, YFSETQ. The J segment lost 6 bases and the V segment lost 0 bases, leaving 5 bases of the junction unmatched. CDR3 size: 15 residues. CDR3 bases: TGCGCCAGCAGCTTGGAAGGACTAGCTATCAATGAGCAGTTCTTC. This translates into CASSLEGLAINEQFF.

This clonotype appeared a single time. The V call is TRBV9, the J call TRBJ2-1; 12 positions match TRBD2. Germline CDR1 SGDLS, CDR2 YYNGEE. This CDR3 region has 17 residues. After removal of 4 bases from V and 9 bases from J, the junction contained 14 bases not matched to a gene. The CDR3 sequence is CASSPRTSGADPGEQFF. CDR3 nucleotides: TGTGCCAGCAGCCCAAGGACTAGCGGGGCGGATCCCGGTGAGCAGTTCTTC.

This sequence joins TRBV12-3 or TRBV12-4 and TRBJ2-1; D is uncertain. The J call may not be correct, given that the DNA end is closer to TRBJ2-7. This CDR3 has 15 amino acids. Here the CDR3 reads CASIQMKSSYNEQYF. The CDR3 nucleotides are TGTGCCAGCATCCAAATGAAGAGCTCCTACAATGAGCAGTACTTC.

The chain carries TRBV30 and TRBJ2-7, with D possibly being TRBD1 (5 bases). CDR3 size: 14 residues. The V end was cut by 0 bases, the J end by 3 bases, with 12 bases between. Germline CDR1 GTSNPN, CDR2 SVGIG (reference sequence). CDR3 amino acids: CAWSVSQGNYEQYF. The CDR3 coding sequence is TGTGCCTGGAGTGTGTCGCAGGGCAACTACGAGCAGTACTTC.

This clonotype appeared many times. V usage is TRBV4-1 and J usage is TRBJ2-5; TRBD2 aligns across 11 bases. The germline gives CDR1 MGHRA, CDR2 YSYEKL. The CDR3 sequence is 16 residues long. Trimming took 1 base from V and 1 from J; bases not matched to a gene: 2. The CDR3 region has the DNA TGCGCCAGCAGCCAAGGGCTAGCGGGGGGCCAAGAGACCCAGTACTTC. Protein: CASSQGLAGGQETQYF.

With respect to this clonotype: The junction departs from the called germline gene at one end, perhaps through a read error. The chain joins TRBV11-1 to TRBJ2-3; 13 positions match TRBD2. Germline lookup yields CDR1 SGHAT and CDR2 FQDESV (reference sequence). The CDR3 is made up of 17 amino acids. CDR3 protein: CASSQGLAGASQGTQYF. CDR3 bases: TGCGCCAGCAGCCAAGGACTAGCGGGGGCCTCACAGGGGACGCAGTATTTT.

The chain uses TRBV6-5 and TRBJ2-5; 8 positions agree with TRBD2. J gave up 4 bases and V 8 bases, and 9 bases lay outside the gene matches. This CDR3 has 14 amino acids. Germline V CDR1 and CDR2: MNHEY, SVGAGI. CDR3 sequence (DNA): TGTGCCAGCTCAAAGAGGACTAGCTTAGAGACCCAGTACTTC. Its protein product is CASSKRTSLETQYF.

This chain links TRBV11-1 with TRBJ2-1; 8 bases agree with TRBD1. The CDR3 length is 15 residues. J lost 0 bases, V lost 2 bases, and 0 bases had no gene match. Germline V gene data show CDR1 as SGHAT and CDR2 as FQDESV (reference sequence). CDR3 protein: CASSLQGASYNEQFF. The DNA for the CDR3 is TGTGCCAGCAGCTTACAGGGGGCCTCCTACAATGAGCAGTTCTTC.

This sequence joins TRBV27 and TRBJ2-3; 11 bases fit TRBD2. The trim removed 4 bases at V and 5 bases at J, leaving 5 bases unmatched. CDR1 is MNHEY and CDR2 is SMNVEV in the germline V gene (reference sequence). The CDR3 consists of 15 residues. The CDR3 DNA is TGTGCCAGCAGTTCGCGTAGCGGGGGGGAAGATACGCAGTATTTT. This sequence encodes CASSSRSGGEDTQYF.

About this clonotype itself: A read error may account for a junction end that differs from germline. V and J are TRBV13 and TRBJ2-7; TRBD1 matches 7 bases. The J call may not be correct, given that the DNA end is closer to TRBJ2-5. The CDR3 length is 16 residues. The germline gives CDR1 PRHDT, CDR2 FYEKMQ (reference sequence). The CDR3 region is CASSGSPGTAKETQYF. The CDR3 DNA is TGTGCTAGCAGCGGATCTCCAGGGACAGCCAAAGAGACCCAGTACTTC.

The chain employs TRBV27 and TRBJ1-2; 7 bases match TRBD1. The V and J ends lost 5 bases and 7 bases, in that order; junction bases with no gene match: 4. This CDR3 has 12 residues. Germline values: CDR1 MNHEY, CDR2 SMNVEV (reference sequence). CDR3 sequence: CASSDRVAGYTF. DNA for the CDR3: TGTGCCAGCAGTGACAGGGTTGCTGGCTACACCTTC.

The gene calls are TRBV27 and TRBJ1-5; tentative D call: TRBD1 (6 bases). The CDR3 runs to 15 residues. V was cut by 6 bases and J by 5 bases, with 17 bases left in between. The germline V gene has CDR1 MNHEY and CDR2 SMNVEV (reference sequence). CDR3 nucleotides: TGTGCCAGCAGATCCGGGACACGGAGGCATCAGCCCCAGCATTTT. Translation: CASRSGTRRHQPQHF.

V usage is TRBV6-5 and J usage is TRBJ2-7; either TRBD1 or TRBD2 may fit D (8 bases each). Germline lookup yields CDR1 MNHEY and CDR2 SVGAGI. V was shortened by 4 bases and J by 6 bases, with 22 bases between the two germline ends. The CDR3 spans 16 residues. The CDR3 protein is CASSSGGAGGFGEQYF. In DNA form, the CDR3 reads TGTGCCAGCAGTTCCGGGGGGGCAGGGGGCTTCGGCGAGCAGTACTTC.

The J gene is TRBJ1-1, the V gene TRBV29-1; D ambiguous. The V end lost 3 bases, the J end lost 5 bases, and 19 bases lay between the germline ends. The CDR3 spans 15 residues. Germline assignment: CDR1 SQVTM and CDR2 ANQGSEA. Here the CDR3 reads CSVESGGRYETEAFF. In DNA, the CDR3 is TGCAGCGTTGAGTCAGGAGGGAGGTATGAGACTGAAGCTTTCTTT.

The chain is built from TRBV20-1 and TRBJ2-1, with 10 bases identical to TRBD1. This CDR3 region has 14 residues. The germline V gene has CDR1 DFQATT and CDR2 SNEGSKA (reference sequence). After removal of 5 bases from V and 5 bases from J, the junction contained 6 bases not matched to a gene. The CDR3 reads CSASTGTGDNEQFF. The CDR3 nucleotides are TGCAGTGCTTCAACCGGGACAGGGGACAATGAGCAGTTCTTC.

The chain recombines TRBV12-3 or TRBV12-4 with TRBJ2-7, with TRBD1 identical over 9 bases. CDR3 length: 15 residues. The V and J ends lost 3 bases and 6 bases, in that order; junction bases with no gene match: 9. DNA for the CDR3: TGTGCCAGCAGTTTCCCCGGGACAGGGATGGTCGAGCAGTACTTC. This gives the protein CASSFPGTGMVEQYF.

This clonotype turned up a few times. The J gene is TRBJ1-2, the V gene TRBV5-1, with D uncertain. V lost 0 bases and J 3 bases, leaving 12 bases between the germline ends. This CDR3 region has 15 residues. Germline V lookup: CDR1 SGHRS, CDR2 YFSETQ. In DNA form, the CDR3 reads TGCGCCAGCAGCTTGGGTCAGAGTGTCGACTATGGCTACACCTTC. It yields the protein CASSLGQSVDYGYTF.

The J gene is TRBJ1-2, the V gene TRBV14; D not certain. Trimming removed 7 bases at V and 7 bases at J, with 19 bases between. In germline, CDR1 is SGHDN, CDR2 FVKESK. The CDR3 runs to 14 residues. Here the CDR3 DNA reads TGTGCCAGCACCCCGGCGGCCATGGTCGGTGGCTACACCTTC. Residues: CASTPAAMVGGYTF. Based on the CDR3 plus reference TRBV14 and TRBJ1-2, the full variable domain is EAGVTQFPSHSVIEKGQTVTLRCDPISGHDNLYWYRRVMGKEIKFLLHFVKESKQDESGMPNNRFLAERTGGTYSTLKVQPAELEDSGVYFCASTPAAMVGGYTFGSGTRLTVV.

Only a few counts were recorded for this clonotype. The chain links TRBV9 to TRBJ2-2, with D possibly called TRBD1 or TRBD2 (5 bases each). V gave up 4 bases and J gave up 2 bases, with 21 bases separating them. The germline CDR1 and CDR2 sequences are SGDLS and YYNGEE. The CDR3 has 18 amino acids. The CDR3, as DNA: TGTGCCAGCAGCCCCAAGGACGGGGCGAGGGTCAACACCGGGGAGCTGTTTTTT. Protein product: CASSPKDGARVNTGELFF.

This clonotype was recorded a few times. The CDR3 loop reads CASSQDGTARAWYEQYF. In nucleotides, the CDR3 is TGCGCCAGCAGCCAAGATGGGACAGCAAGGGCTTGGTACGAGCAGTACTTC. The V and J genes are TRBV4-3 and TRBJ2-5; TRBD1 matches 7 bases. The J call may be incorrect, as the DNA end agrees better with TRBJ2-7. The CDR3 runs 17 residues. CDR1 and CDR2 (germline): LGHNA, YSLEER.

This chain uses TRBV9 with TRBJ2-7; D gene ambiguous. In germline, CDR1 is SGDLS, CDR2 YYNGEE. Deletions cut 0 bases from V and 6 bases from J, with 10 bases between. The CDR3 covers 13 residues. CDR3 in amino acids: CASSVGTALEQYF. CDR3 nucleotide sequence: TGTGCCAGCAGCGTAGGTACGGCCCTCGAGCAGTACTTC. The full variable domain, completed using reference TRBV9 and TRBJ2-7, is DSGVTQTPKHLITATGQRVTLRCSPRSGDLSVYWYQQSLDQGLQFLIQYYNGEERAKGNILERFSAQQFPDLHSELNLSSLELGDSALYFCASSVGTALEQYFGPGTRLTVT.